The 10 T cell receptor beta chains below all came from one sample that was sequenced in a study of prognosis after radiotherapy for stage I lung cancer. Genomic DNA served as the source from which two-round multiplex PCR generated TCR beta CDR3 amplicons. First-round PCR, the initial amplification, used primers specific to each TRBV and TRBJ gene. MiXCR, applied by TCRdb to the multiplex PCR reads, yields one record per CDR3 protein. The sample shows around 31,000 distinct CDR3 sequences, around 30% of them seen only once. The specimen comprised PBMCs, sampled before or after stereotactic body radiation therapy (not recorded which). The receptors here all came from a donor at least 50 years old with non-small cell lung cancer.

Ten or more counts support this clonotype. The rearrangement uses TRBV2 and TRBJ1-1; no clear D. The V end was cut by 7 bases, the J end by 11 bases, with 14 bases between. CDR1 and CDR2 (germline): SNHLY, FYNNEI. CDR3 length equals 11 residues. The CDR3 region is CASTGISNAFF. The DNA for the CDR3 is TGTGCCAGCACCGGGATCTCCAACGCTTTCTTT.

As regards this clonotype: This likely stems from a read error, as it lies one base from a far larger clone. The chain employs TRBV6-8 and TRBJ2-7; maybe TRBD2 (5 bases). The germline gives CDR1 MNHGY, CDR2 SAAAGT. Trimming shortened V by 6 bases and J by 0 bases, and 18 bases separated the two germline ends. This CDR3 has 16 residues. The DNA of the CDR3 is TGTGCCAGCAGCCGAGGGAGCCCCCCTGTCTCCTACGAGCAGTACTTC. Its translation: CASSRGSPPVSYEQYF.

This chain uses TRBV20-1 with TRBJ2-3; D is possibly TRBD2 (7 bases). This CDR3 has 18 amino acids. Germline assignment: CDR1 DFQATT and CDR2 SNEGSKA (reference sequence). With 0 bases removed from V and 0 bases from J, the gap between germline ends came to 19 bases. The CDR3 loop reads CSARDSRGAPASTDTQYF. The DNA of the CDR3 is TGCAGTGCTAGAGATTCTCGGGGGGCTCCAGCTAGCACAGATACGCAGTATTTT.

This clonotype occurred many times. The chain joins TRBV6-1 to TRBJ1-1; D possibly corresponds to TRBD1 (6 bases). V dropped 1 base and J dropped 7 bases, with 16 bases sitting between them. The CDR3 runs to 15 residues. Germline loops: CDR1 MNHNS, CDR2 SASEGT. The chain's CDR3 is CASSEVVRGNGEAFF. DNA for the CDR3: TGTGCCAGCAGTGAAGTCGTCAGGGGCAATGGTGAAGCTTTCTTT.

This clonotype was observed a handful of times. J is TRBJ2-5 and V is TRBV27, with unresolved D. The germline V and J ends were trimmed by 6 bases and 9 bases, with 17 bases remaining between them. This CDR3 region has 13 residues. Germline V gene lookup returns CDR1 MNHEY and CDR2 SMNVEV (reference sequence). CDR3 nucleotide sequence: TGTGCCAGCAGCGCGTTGGGGTTTGAGGCCCAGTACTTC. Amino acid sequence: CASSALGFEAQYF.

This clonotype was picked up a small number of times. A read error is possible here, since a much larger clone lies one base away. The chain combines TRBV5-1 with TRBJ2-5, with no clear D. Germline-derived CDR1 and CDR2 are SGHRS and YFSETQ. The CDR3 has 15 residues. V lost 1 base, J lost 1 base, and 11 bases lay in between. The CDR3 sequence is CASSLSQSFQETQYF. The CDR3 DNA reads TGCGCCAGCAGCTTGAGCCAGTCGTTCCAAGAGACCCAGTACTTC.

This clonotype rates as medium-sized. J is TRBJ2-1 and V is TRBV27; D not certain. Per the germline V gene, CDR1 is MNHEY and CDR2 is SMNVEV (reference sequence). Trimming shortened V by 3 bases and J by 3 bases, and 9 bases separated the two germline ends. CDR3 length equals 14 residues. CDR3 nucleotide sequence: TGTGCCAGCAGTTTTACAGACAACTACAATGAGCAGTTCTTC. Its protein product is CASSFTDNYNEQFF.

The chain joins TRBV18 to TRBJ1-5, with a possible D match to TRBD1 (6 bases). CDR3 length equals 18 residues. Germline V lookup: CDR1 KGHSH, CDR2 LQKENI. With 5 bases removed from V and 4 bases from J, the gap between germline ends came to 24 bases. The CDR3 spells CASSATGVTGIGNQPQHF. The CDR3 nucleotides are TGTGCCAGCTCAGCCACCGGTGTCACAGGGATAGGAAATCAGCCCCAGCATTTT.

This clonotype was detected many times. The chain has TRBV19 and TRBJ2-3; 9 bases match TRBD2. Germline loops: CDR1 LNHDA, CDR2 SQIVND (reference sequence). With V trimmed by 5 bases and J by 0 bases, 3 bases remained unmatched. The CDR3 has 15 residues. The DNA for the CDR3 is TGTGCCAGTAGTTTTAGCGGGAGAAGCACAGATACGCAGTATTTT. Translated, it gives CASSFSGRSTDTQYF.

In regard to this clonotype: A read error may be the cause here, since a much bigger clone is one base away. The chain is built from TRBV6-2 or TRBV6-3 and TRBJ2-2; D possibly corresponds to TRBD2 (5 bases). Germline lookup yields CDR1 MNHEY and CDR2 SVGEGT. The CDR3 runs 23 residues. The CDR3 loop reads CASSDSPLEVTERRRANTGELFF. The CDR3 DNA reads TGTGCCAGCAGTGACTCACCCCTGGAGGTGACCGAACGTAGACGCGCGAACACCGGGGAGCTGTTTTTT.